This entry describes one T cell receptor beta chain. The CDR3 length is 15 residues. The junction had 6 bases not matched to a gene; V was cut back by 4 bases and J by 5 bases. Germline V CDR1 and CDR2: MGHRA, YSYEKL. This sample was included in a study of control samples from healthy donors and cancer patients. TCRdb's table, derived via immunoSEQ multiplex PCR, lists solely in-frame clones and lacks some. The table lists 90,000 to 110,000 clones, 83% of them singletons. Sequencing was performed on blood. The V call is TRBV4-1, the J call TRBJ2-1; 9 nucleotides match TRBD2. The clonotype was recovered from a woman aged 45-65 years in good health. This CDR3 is CASSPSGGRHNEQFF. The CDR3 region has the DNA TGCGCCAGCAGCCCCAGCGGGGGGCGTCACAATGAGCAGTTCTTC.